The entry below describes one T cell receptor (beta chain). These data originate in a study of blood T cell repertoires in COVID-19. The overall study: Sites in the United States, Italy and Spain provided acute and convalescent COVID-19 samples. Sources were T cells, B-cell-depleted T cells, or PBMCs; the material itself was cDNA or gDNA.

Per the original data handling: Amplification of reference gene primers was used by the study to estimate nucleated cell counts. Libraries were prepared by immunoSEQ multiplex PCR; TCRdb keeps only in-frame clonotypes and omits some of them. The V and J calls and clone size come from that table; D and trimming were worked out from the DNA. Of hundreds of thousands of clones detected, about nine tenths appear once; the ten largest clones hold 3.5% to 5%. The V gene lost 6 bases and the J gene lost 7 bases, with 9 bases spanning the gap. The CDR3 covers 11 residues. Germline V gene data show CDR1 as MNHEY and CDR2 as SVGAGI.

The sample consisted of peripheral blood. This sequence joins TRBV6-5 and TRBJ1-1, with D possibly being TRBD1 (6 bases). This TCR derives from a man aged 45-65 years with acute or convalescent COVID-19. The DNA of the CDR3 is TGTGCCAGCAGCAGGACAGATGAAGCTTTCTTT. This gives the protein CASSRTDEAFF.